The present T cell receptor (beta chain) was sequenced within a study of human T cells and chemical hapten exposure. This clonotype was seen many times. TCRdb called the RACE reads again in MiXCR, with one record for every CDR3 protein. The sample consists of 69,000 or so distinct CDR3 sequences, 9% to 12% of them appearing once. Time point reported: patch test 2, 6 weeks after DPC sensitization. Documented treatment: therapeutic diphenylcyclopropenone sensitization with weekly scalp DPC. This receptor was obtained from a woman between 50 and 59 years old with alopecia areata. Some clones in this sample may be carry-over from other donors' samples. The source was whole blood, collected in connection with sensitization to the hapten diphenylcyclopropenone (DPC).

CDR3 loop: CSASGPMNTEAFF. In DNA, the CDR3 is TGCAGTGCTAGTGGCCCTATGAACACTGAAGCTTTCTTT. J is TRBJ1-1 and V is TRBV20-1; the D is unclear. Trimming shortened V by 3 bases and J by 0 bases, and 8 bases separated the two germline ends. The CDR3 runs 13 residues. From germline, CDR1 is DFQATT and CDR2 SNEGSKA (reference sequence).